The entry below describes one TCR beta chain. These data belong to a study of blood T cell repertoires in COVID-19. Whole-study context: Collection of acute and convalescent COVID-19 samples took place in the United States, Italy and Spain. The cDNA or gDNA used as material had been derived from T cells, B-cell-depleted T cells, or PBMCs.

J was trimmed by 2 bases and V by 4 bases; bases with no gene match: 4. This CDR3 comprises 14 residues. Germline CDR1 SGDLS, CDR2 YYNGEE. Under the authors' procedure: Researchers report that nucleated cell counts were estimated from reference gene primer amplification. The table came from immunoSEQ multiplex PCR; TCRdb's copy has only in-frame clones and leaves some out. D and trimming were read from the DNA, whereas the V and J calls and clone size are those reported in that table. The data show more than 13,000 clones, with roughly 89% seen just once and roughly 2.3% held by the top ten. V and J are TRBV9 and TRBJ1-1; 8 bases match TRBD1. The material sequenced was peripheral blood. This TCR derives from a woman aged 70-85 years in a cohort sampled during active or convalescent COVID-19. The CDR3, as DNA: TGTGCCAGCAGCCTCGACAGGGGTAACACTGAAGCTTTCTTT. This encodes CASSLDRGNTEAFF.